This T cell receptor beta chain was recorded in a study of T cells in Graves' hyperthyroidism and ophthalmopathy. This clonotype was picked up many times. Diagnosing involved the use of clinical symptoms, serum thyroxine and TRAb, thyroid ultrasound and orbital computed tomography. Sample collection date corresponds to first hyperthyroidism diagnosis, prior to any ophthalmopathy symptoms. TCR beta CDR3 sequences were amplified from RNA transcripts. Researchers ran a first-round RT-PCR on the TCR CDR3 using the HTBI primer set. TCRdb independently ran MiXCR on the multiplex PCR reads; one entry per CDR3 protein. The sample shows about 280,000 distinct CDR3 sequences, around 25% of them seen only once. The sample comprised blood. The TCR originated in a middle-aged man with Graves' hyperthyroidism that later progressed to Graves' ophthalmopathy.

CDR3 sequence: CASSLVGTITGELFF. CDR3 bases: TGTGCCAGCAGTTTAGTTGGGACAATCACCGGGGAGCTGTTTTTT. This chain connects TRBV12-3 or TRBV12-4 to TRBJ2-2; perhaps TRBD1 as D (6 bases). V was pared by 1 base and J by 4 bases, with 10 bases between. This CDR3 spans 15 amino acids.